This T cell receptor beta chain was obtained from a study of cytomegalovirus exposure and HLA in healthy donors. Overall study context: In a later analysis, it was reported that the roughly 120 validation repertoires had been produced on the same platform as the 670 or so repertoires belonging to the first cohort. Study results and caveats: That first-cohort TCR clusters tended to co-occur in the approximately 120 validation repertoires was found in a later analysis. The authors confirmed in vitro that a few CMV-associated chains were specific for CMV antigens.

Points on this clone: Its antigen is currently unknown.

Germline CDR1 reads MNHEY; CDR2 reads SVGAGI. CDR3 length equals 14 residues. V dropped 4 bases and J dropped 3 bases, with 13 bases sitting between them. Sequencing was performed with immunoSEQ multiplex PCR; in TCRdb, only in-frame clones are kept and a portion is missing. The sample carries about 110,000 clones, around 83% recorded once. Separate from the approximately 700-subject first cohort was the approximately 110-subject validation cohort, to which the donors belonged. Sequenced material: PBMCs. The V call is TRBV6-5, the J call TRBJ2-7; D possibly corresponds to TRBD2 (6 bases). The receptor was isolated from a woman between 18 and 29 years old in good health and CMV-seropositive. CDR3: CASSFGGPFYEQYF. CDR3 DNA: TGTGCCAGCAGTTTCGGGGGACCCTTCTACGAGCAGTACTTC.